This T cell receptor (beta chain) was retrieved from a study of CD4 T cells in relation to SARS-CoV-2 and coronaviruses. Here immunoSEQ multiplex PCR was the method, and the copy in TCRdb shows in-frame clones only, minus some. The table has just under 65,000 clones, approximately 94% seen once; the top ten hold over 0.11%. Study results and caveats: Culture-expanded clones reflect memory recall rather than primary priming during culture.

Before the COVID-19 pandemic, during about 2010-2018, CD4+ T cells were taken from unexposed donors. The CDR3 is 16 residues long. Germline V gene lookup returns CDR1 MDHEN and CDR2 SYDVKM. Trimming shortened V by 6 bases and J by 0 bases, and 15 bases separated the two germline ends. Concerning this clone itself: What it binds is unknown. The same CDR3 can be traced to other DNA sequences in this sample.

This sequence was found in a human donor in good health. This chain links TRBV28 with TRBJ2-1, with D hard to call. What was sequenced was naive CD4+ T cells from PBMCs. The subset denotes: naive CD4+ T cells isolated by negative enrichment. The CDR3 nucleotides are TGTGCCAGCAGCTCCCCCGAGATTGGCTCCTACAATGAGCAGTTCTTC. Its translation: CASSSPEIGSYNEQFF.